The present T cell receptor (beta chain) was sequenced within a study of Graves' ophthalmopathy and Graves' hyperthyroidism. Germline CDR1 is LGHNA and CDR2 is YSLEER. V lost 1 base and J 5 bases, leaving 11 bases between the germline ends. This CDR3 has 14 residues. This clonotype was seen repeatedly, ten times or more. Hyperthyroidism was classified as stable if no ophthalmopathy occurred within 18 months of follow-up. As the template, RNA transcripts were used to amplify TCR beta CDR3 regions. HTBI primers were employed in first-round RT-PCR, then a second-round multiplex PCR followed. TCRdb ran MiXCR on the multiplex PCR reads and lists one entry per CDR3 protein. The sample has a few hundred thousand distinct CDR3 sequences, approximately 18% seen once.

This chain links TRBV4-3 with TRBJ2-5; D not resolved. The receptor was derived from an adult woman with stable Graves' hyperthyroidism. Sequenced sample: peripheral blood. CDR3 protein: CASSQAGSWETQYF. The CDR3, as DNA: TGCGCCAGCAGCCAAGCCGGGTCGTGGGAGACCCAGTACTTC.